Each of the 10 T cell receptor beta chains below was sequenced from the same sample in a study of T cells in Graves' hyperthyroidism and ophthalmopathy. Amplified TCR beta CDR3 regions came from RNA transcripts. The TCR CDR3 first-round RT-PCR relied on the HTBI primer set. One entry per CDR3 protein results from TCRdb running MiXCR on the multiplex PCR reads. The data show some 350,000 distinct CDR3 sequences, around 16% seen once. Sequenced: blood. The receptors derive from a woman aged 18-29 years with Graves' hyperthyroidism that later progressed to Graves' ophthalmopathy.

This clonotype was seen ten or more times. The rearrangement joins TRBV6-2 or TRBV6-3 to TRBJ2-7; D remains unclear. This CDR3 spans 13 amino acids. V was cut by 2 bases and J by 4 bases, with 9 bases left in between. From germline, CDR1 is MNHEY and CDR2 SVGEGT. This CDR3 is CASSYGYRYEQYF. For the CDR3, the DNA is TGTGCCAGCAGTTACGGCTACCGATACGAGCAGTACTTC.

This clonotype appeared many times. This rearrangement joins TRBV18 to TRBJ2-5; D is possibly TRBD1 (5 bases). The germline gives CDR1 KGHSH, CDR2 LQKENI. V was shortened by 3 bases and J by 3 bases, with 11 bases between the two germline ends. The CDR3 covers 14 residues. CDR3 sequence: CASSPAGMEETQYF. The CDR3 DNA reads as TGTGCCAGCTCACCTGCAGGGATGGAAGAGACCCAGTACTTC.

The table lists this clonotype with a few counts. This chain joins TRBV20-1 and TRBJ1-1; D ambiguous. The CDR3 is made up of 13 amino acids. The germline CDR1 and CDR2 sequences are DFQATT and SNEGSKA (reference sequence). Trimming removed 0 bases at V and 1 base at J, with 6 bases between. CDR3 sequence reads: CSARDLQNTEAFF. The CDR3 DNA is TGCAGTGCTAGAGATCTACAGAACACTGAAGCTTTCTTT.

In the case of this clonotype: A much larger clone differs from this one at a single base, so this may be a read error. The chain couples TRBV18 to TRBJ1-1; D gene unclear. Germline V gene lookup returns CDR1 KGHSH and CDR2 LQKENI. This CDR3 comprises 13 residues. CDR3: CASSPNIPTAAFF. The CDR3 bases are TGTGCCAGCTCACCAAATATCCCCACTGCAGCTTTCTTT.

This clonotype came up many times. The chain uses TRBV28 and TRBJ1-5, with D uncertain. In germline, CDR1 is MDHEN, CDR2 SYDVKM. The CDR3 extends over 12 amino acids. V was trimmed by 3 bases and J by 9 bases, leaving 9 bases between them. The CDR3 DNA reads TGTGCCAGCAGTTTTGCGAGATCGCCCCAGCATTTT. Amino acid sequence: CASSFARSPQHF.

In its sample, this clonotype was seen many times. The chain employs TRBV19 and TRBJ2-3, with D possibly being TRBD2 (5 bases). The CDR3 consists of 14 residues. V was pared by 8 bases and J by 5 bases, with 17 bases between. Germline V CDR1 and CDR2: LNHDA, SQIVND (reference sequence). The CDR3 sequence is CASPRRAREDTQYF. Written as DNA, the CDR3 is TGTGCCAGTCCTCGAAGGGCCCGGGAAGATACGCAGTATTTT.

This clonotype came up a few times. The gene calls are TRBV5-1 and TRBJ1-3; unclear D gene. There are 16 residues in the CDR3. Trimming removed 3 bases from V and 10 bases from J, with 23 bases in between. Per the germline V gene, CDR1 is SGHRS and CDR2 is YFSETQ. CDR3 DNA: TGCGCCAGCAGCTCTGCGGGTTGGAGCGAGACTGATACCATATATTTT. Amino acids: CASSSAGWSETDTIYF.

This clonotype was observed at least ten times. The CDR3 spells CASSQEGDQPQHF. For the CDR3, the DNA is TGCGCCAGCAGCCAAGAAGGGGATCAGCCCCAGCATTTT. The V and J genes are TRBV4-1 and TRBJ1-5; D perhaps matches TRBD1 (5 bases). V was shortened by 0 bases and J by 5 bases, with 5 bases between the two germline ends. The CDR3 sequence is 13 residues long. Germline V gene lookup returns CDR1 MGHRA and CDR2 YSYEKL.

In its sample, this clonotype was seen many times. The chain couples TRBV18 to TRBJ1-2; D is ambiguous. CDR1 and CDR2 (germline): KGHSH, LQKENI. Trimming removed 1 base at V and 0 bases at J, with 15 bases between. CDR3 size: 17 residues. The CDR3 here is CASSPRAATPANYGYTF. The CDR3 DNA follows: TGTGCCAGCTCACCACGGGCGGCTACTCCAGCTAACTATGGCTACACCTTC.

The CDR3 reads CASSLSTGAGRTGELFF. In nucleotides, the CDR3 is TGTGCCAGCAGTTTAAGTACGGGAGCAGGTCGAACCGGGGAGCTGTTTTTT. V gene TRBV28 combines with J gene TRBJ2-2; weak D call: TRBD2 (6 bases). The germline V gene has CDR1 MDHEN and CDR2 SYDVKM. This CDR3 is 17 amino acids long. Trimming cost V 2 bases and J 5 bases, with 18 bases left between them.